The clone carrying this T cell receptor (beta chain) was seen a handful of times. The data were taken from a study of immune heterogeneity within non-small cell lung tumors. V was clipped by 3 bases and J by 3 bases; unmatched bases: 5. The length of the CDR3 is 15 residues. The germline gives CDR1 SGDLS, CDR2 YYNGEE. Genomic DNA from bulk tumor acted as the template, and 600 ng was loaded per sample. During surgery, each primary tumor gave multiple biopsies spaced as far apart as possible. Those enrolled were patients newly diagnosed with untreated non-small cell lung cancer and undergoing curative surgery. The authors amplified TCR beta CDR3 by multiplex PCR with 32 V and 13 J primers. TCRdb recomputed calls from the multiplex PCR reads with MiXCR, one row per CDR3 protein. The sample carries about 2,000 distinct CDR3 sequences, 20% to 30% recorded once.

Sequences were obtained from lung tumor tissue. This rearrangement joins TRBV9 to TRBJ1-2; 10 nucleotides line up with TRBD1. The TCR originated in a woman aged 55-75 years with non-small cell lung cancer. The CDR3 DNA sequence: TGTGCCAGCAGCGAGACAGGGGGCGGAGACTATGGCTACACCTTC. This encodes CASSETGGGDYGYTF.